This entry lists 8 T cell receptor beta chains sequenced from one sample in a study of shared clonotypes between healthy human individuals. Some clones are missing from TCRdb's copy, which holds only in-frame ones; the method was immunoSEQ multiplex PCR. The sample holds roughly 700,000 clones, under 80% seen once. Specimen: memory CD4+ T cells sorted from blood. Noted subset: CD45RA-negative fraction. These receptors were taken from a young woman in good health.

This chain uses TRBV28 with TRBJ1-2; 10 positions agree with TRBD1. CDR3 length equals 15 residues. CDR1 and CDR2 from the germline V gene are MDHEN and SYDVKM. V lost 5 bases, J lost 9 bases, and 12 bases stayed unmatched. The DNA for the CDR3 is TGTGCCAGCAGTGACCACTCCGGGACAGGGGTCCGCTACACCTTC. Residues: CASSDHSGTGVRYTF.

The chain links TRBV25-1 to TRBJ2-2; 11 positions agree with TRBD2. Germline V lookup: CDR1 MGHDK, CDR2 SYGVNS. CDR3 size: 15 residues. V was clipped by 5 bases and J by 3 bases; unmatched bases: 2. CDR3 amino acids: CASSQGLADTGELFF. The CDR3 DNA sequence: TGTGCCAGCAGTCAGGGACTAGCGGACACCGGGGAGCTGTTTTTT.

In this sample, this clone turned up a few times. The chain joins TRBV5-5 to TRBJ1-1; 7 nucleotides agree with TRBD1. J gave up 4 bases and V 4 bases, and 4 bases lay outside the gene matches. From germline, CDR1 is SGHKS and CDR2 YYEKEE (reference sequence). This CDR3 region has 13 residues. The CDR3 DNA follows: TGTGCCAGCAGCCTGGGGACAGTCACTGAAGCTTTCTTT. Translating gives CASSLGTVTEAFF.

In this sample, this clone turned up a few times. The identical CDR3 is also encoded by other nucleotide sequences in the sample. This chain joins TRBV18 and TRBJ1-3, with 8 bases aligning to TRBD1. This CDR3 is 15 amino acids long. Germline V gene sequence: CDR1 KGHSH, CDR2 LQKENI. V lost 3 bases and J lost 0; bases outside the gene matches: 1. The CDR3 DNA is TGTGCCAGCTCACCTGGGACAGGCTCTGGAAACACCATATATTTT. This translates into CASSPGTGSGNTIYF.

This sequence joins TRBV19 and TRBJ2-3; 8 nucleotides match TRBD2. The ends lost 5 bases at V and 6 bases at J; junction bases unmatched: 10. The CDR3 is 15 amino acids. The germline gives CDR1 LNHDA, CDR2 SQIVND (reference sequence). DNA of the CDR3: TGTGCCAGTAGTTCCGGACTAGCCGGGGCGGATACGCAGTATTTT. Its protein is CASSSGLAGADTQYF.

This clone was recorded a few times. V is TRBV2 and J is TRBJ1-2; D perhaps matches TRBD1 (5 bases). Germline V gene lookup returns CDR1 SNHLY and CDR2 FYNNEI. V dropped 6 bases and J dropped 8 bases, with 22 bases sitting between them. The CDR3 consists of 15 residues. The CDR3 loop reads CASRWQVSSGLGYTF. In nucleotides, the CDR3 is TGTGCCAGCAGGTGGCAGGTCAGTTCAGGGCTCGGCTACACCTTC.

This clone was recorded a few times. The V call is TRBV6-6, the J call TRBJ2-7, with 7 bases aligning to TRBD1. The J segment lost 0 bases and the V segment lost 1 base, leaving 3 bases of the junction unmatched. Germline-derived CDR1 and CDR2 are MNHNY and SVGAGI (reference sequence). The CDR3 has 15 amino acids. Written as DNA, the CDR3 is TGTGCCAGCAGTTACTTACAGGGGAGCTCCTACGAGCAGTACTTC. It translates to CASSYLQGSSYEQYF.

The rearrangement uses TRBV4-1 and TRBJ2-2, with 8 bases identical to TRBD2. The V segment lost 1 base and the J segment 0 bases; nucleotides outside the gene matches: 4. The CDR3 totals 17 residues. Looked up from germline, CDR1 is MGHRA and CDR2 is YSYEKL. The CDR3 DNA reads TGCGCCAGCAGCCAAGTTACGGGAGGGCCGAACACCGGGGAGCTGTTTTTT. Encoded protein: CASSQVTGGPNTGELFF.